The 23 T cell receptor beta chains reported below all come from one sample, sequenced in a study of shared clonotypes between healthy human individuals. Only in-frame clones appear in the TCRdb table, and some are missing; sequencing was by immunoSEQ multiplex PCR. The sample records about 2 million clones, 90% to 95% being singletons. The specimen sequenced was naive CD4+ T cells sorted from blood. Subset noted: CD45RA+ positively selected. These receptors all stem from a man aged 18 to 30 in good health.

The CDR3 DNA reads TGTGCCAGCGGTGGGGGTCCGGGTTCACCCCTCCACTTT. This sequence encodes CASGGGPGSPLHF. This chain joins TRBV6-1 and TRBJ1-6; a possible D gene is TRBD1 (5 bases). In germline, CDR1 is MNHNS, CDR2 SASEGT. With 8 bases removed from V and 9 bases from J, the gap between germline ends came to 14 bases. The length of the CDR3 is 13 residues.

The chain uses TRBV2 and TRBJ2-5; no definite D call. Germline CDR1 reads SNHLY; CDR2 reads FYNNEI. This CDR3 is built from 13 residues. Trimming cost V 3 bases and J 6 bases, with 11 bases left between them. Written as DNA, the CDR3 is TGTGCCAGCAGTGATGTGGGCCAGAAGACCCAGTACTTC. Amino acid sequence: CASSDVGQKTQYF.

V and J are TRBV5-6 and TRBJ2-3, with a possible D match to TRBD2 (6 bases). Germline CDR1 SGHDT, CDR2 YYEEEE. V lost 5 bases and J lost 1, with 11 bases in between. CDR3 length: 14 amino acids. For the CDR3, the DNA is TGTGCCAGCAGTCGGGGACTGCGCACAGATACGCAGTATTTT. It translates to CASSRGLRTDTQYF.

This clone was picked up one time. This sequence joins TRBV21-1 and TRBJ2-1; the D call in the table, TRBD1, was not verified against the DNA. TRBV21-1 counts as a pseudogene. This CDR3 is 14 amino acids long. CDR3 protein: CASSKEQGEDEQFF. The CDR3 DNA reads TGTGCCAGCAGCAAAGAACAGGGAGAGGATGAGCAGTTCTTC.

CDR3 bases: TGCGCCAGCAATTCCGGAGGGACTTCCTACGAGCAGTACTTC. Translating it yields CASNSGGTSYEQYF. This rearrangement joins TRBV5-1 to TRBJ2-7; tentatively, D is TRBD2 (6 bases). The CDR3 has 14 residues. The germline CDR1 and CDR2 sequences are SGHRS and YFSETQ. V dropped 6 bases and J dropped 1 base, with 14 bases sitting between them. Full variable domain (outside the CDR3, taken from reference TRBV5-1 and TRBJ2-7): KAGVTQTPRYLIKTRGQQVTLSCSPISGHRSVSWYQQTPGQGLQFLFEYFSETQRNKGNFPGRFSGRQFSNSRSEMNVSTLELGDSALYLCASNSGGTSYEQYFGPGTRLTVT.

The CDR3 loop is CASSSGGMETQYF. The CDR3 DNA sequence: TGTGCCAGCAGCTCAGGGGGGATGGAGACCCAGTACTTC. The chain joins TRBV11-3 to TRBJ2-5; D may be TRBD1 (7 bases). The CDR3 is 13 residues long. Germline loops: CDR1 SGHNT, CDR2 YENEEA. V lost 4 bases to trimming and J lost 5 bases, with 11 bases between them.

The CDR3 region is CASQTGSRTDTQYF. For the CDR3, the DNA is TGTGCCAGTCAAACAGGGAGCAGGACAGATACGCAGTATTTT. The V gene is TRBV28, the J gene TRBJ2-3; D may be TRBD1 (6 bases). This CDR3 comprises 14 residues. Germline V gives CDR1 MDHEN, CDR2 SYDVKM. V gave up 9 bases and J gave up 3 bases, with 16 bases separating them.

The V and J genes are TRBV30 and TRBJ2-3; D gene uncertain. Trimming pared 3 bases from V and 1 base from J, leaving 14 bases between. The CDR3 is 15 residues long. CDR1 and CDR2 from the germline V gene are GTSNPN and SVGIG (reference sequence). The DNA of the CDR3 is TGTGCCTGGAGAGAAAGTGATTATCGCACAGATACGCAGTATTTT. It encodes CAWRESDYRTDTQYF. The full variable domain, with the rest looked up from reference TRBV30 and TRBJ2-3, is SQTIHQWPATLVQPVGSPLSLECTVEGTSNPNLYWYRQAAGRGLQLLFYSVGIGQISSEVPQNLSASRPQDRQFILSSKKLLLSDSGFYLCAWRESDYRTDTQYFGPGTRLTVL.

DNA of the CDR3: TGTGCTACAGCGCGGGGTGAGAGGGAGACCCAGTACTTC. Protein sequence: CATARGERETQYF. The J gene is TRBJ2-5, the V gene TRBV12-5, with D possibly TRBD2 on 6 matching bases. This CDR3 is 13 amino acids long. Trimming took 10 bases from V and 5 from J, leaving 17 bases between them. CDR1 LGHNT and CDR2 FRNRAP come from the germline V gene.

V usage is TRBV9 and J usage is TRBJ2-2; D unclear. V was clipped by 0 bases and J by 6 bases, with 3 bases between them. The germline V gene has CDR1 SGDLS and CDR2 YYNGEE. CDR3 size: 12 residues. The CDR3 DNA sequence: TGTGCCAGCAGCGTAGGTTCCGGGGAGCTGTTTTTT. Translating it yields CASSVGSGELFF.

This clone was observed once. This rearrangement joins TRBV25-1 to TRBJ2-7, with 10 bases lining up with TRBD2. V lost 3 bases, J lost 2 bases, and 4 bases stayed unmatched. CDR1 is MGHDK, CDR2 SYGVNS, per germline. The CDR3 contains 15 residues. In DNA form, the CDR3 reads TGTGCCAGCAGTGATCAGCGGGAGGGCACCTACGAGCAGTACTTC. Translation gives CASSDQREGTYEQYF.

The rearrangement joins TRBV30 to TRBJ1-1; a weak D match, TRBD1 (6 bases). Trimming cost V 0 bases and J 10 bases, with 15 bases left between them. Germline V CDR1 and CDR2: GTSNPN, SVGIG (reference sequence). The CDR3 sequence is 13 residues long. The CDR3 nucleotides are TGTGCCTGGAGTGTAGGGGGGCTGAAATCAGCTTTCTTT. It specifies CAWSVGGLKSAFF.

The chain links TRBV4-3 to TRBJ1-1; the D is unclear. This CDR3 contains 13 residues. V lost 0 bases to trimming and J lost 7 bases, with 9 bases between them. CDR1 LGHNA and CDR2 YSLEER come from the germline V gene. The CDR3 region has the DNA TGCGCCAGCAGCCAAGATCCTGCTTTTGAAGCTTTCTTT. Protein: CASSQDPAFEAFF.

V and J are TRBV9 and TRBJ2-1; 9 bases align to TRBD2. This CDR3 spans 17 amino acids. In germline, CDR1 is SGDLS, CDR2 YYNGEE. Trimming removed 0 bases from V and 5 bases from J; junction bases left unmatched: 9. The CDR3 DNA sequence: TGTGCCAGCAGCGTAGGCCAGGGGACTAGCCCAAACAATGAGCAGTTCTTC. Amino acid sequence: CASSVGQGTSPNNEQFF.

Worth noting for this clone: Other DNA variants within this sample encode the same CDR3. This chain joins TRBV30 and TRBJ1-1; D gene unclear. The V and J ends lost 0 bases and 5 bases respectively, with 7 bases between them. Germline V lookup: CDR1 GTSNPN, CDR2 SVGIG (reference sequence). The CDR3 spans 12 residues. This chain's CDR3 is CAWSVGGTEAFF. The CDR3 coding sequence is TGTGCCTGGAGTGTAGGAGGGACTGAAGCTTTCTTT.

The V gene is TRBV29-1, the J gene TRBJ2-5, with D tentatively TRBD2 (5 bases). CDR3 length: 14 amino acids. Germline V lookup: CDR1 SQVTM, CDR2 ANQGSEA. Trimming removed 6 bases from V and 5 bases from J, with 19 bases in between. CDR3 in DNA: TGCAGCGTGCAAAGTCACGGTCAGCGGGAGACCCAGTACTTC. Encoded protein: CSVQSHGQRETQYF.

This clone has only one observation. The chain is built from TRBV5-1 and TRBJ1-3; perhaps TRBD1 as D (5 bases). The V end was cut by 1 base, the J end by 3 bases, with 17 bases between. The germline V gene encodes CDR1 SGHRS and CDR2 YFSETQ. The CDR3 is 17 residues long. CDR3 residues: CASSLNLRGAGGNTIYF. CDR3 nucleotide sequence: TGCGCCAGCAGCTTGAATCTCCGTGGGGCCGGTGGAAACACCATATATTTT.

This clone has a single count. This chain links TRBV6-5 with TRBJ2-5, with TRBD1 identical over 7 bases. Germline V gene sequence: CDR1 MNHEY, CDR2 SVGAGI. After removal of 6 bases from V and 2 bases from J, the junction contained 6 bases not matched to a gene. The CDR3 consists of 14 residues. The CDR3 coding sequence is TGTGCCAGCAGGGGAGAGGGACAGCAAGAGACCCAGTACTTC. Its translation is CASRGEGQQETQYF.

V gene TRBV30 combines with J gene TRBJ1-5; 9 positions agree with TRBD1. In germline, CDR1 is GTSNPN, CDR2 SVGIG (reference sequence). V trimming: 4 bases; J trimming: 7 bases; junction bases outside the gene matches: 8. CDR3 length equals 14 residues. The CDR3 DNA follows: TGTGCCTGGACCCCGGGACAGGGCGGACAGCCCCAGCATTTT. Protein: CAWTPGQGGQPQHF. Together with reference TRBV30 and TRBJ1-5, the CDR3 gives the full variable domain: SQTIHQWPATLVQPVGSPLSLECTVEGTSNPNLYWYRQAAGRGLQLLFYSVGIGQISSEVPQNLSASRPQDRQFILSSKKLLLSDSGFYLCAWTPGQGGQPQHFGDGTRLSIL.

The V and J genes are TRBV10-2 and TRBJ2-7, with 11 bases identical to TRBD2. With V trimmed by 0 bases and J by 1 base, 5 bases remained unmatched. The germline CDR1 and CDR2 sequences are WSHSY and SAAADI. The CDR3 totals 17 residues. CDR3 amino acids: CASSESGLAGLSYEQYF. CDR3 bases: TGCGCCAGCAGTGAGTCTGGACTAGCGGGCCTTTCCTACGAGCAGTACTTC.

The chain joins TRBV7-8 to TRBJ1-4; tentatively, D is TRBD1 (6 bases). The CDR3 contains 15 residues. Trimming left V 5 bases short and J 3 bases short, with 13 bases between. CDR1 is SGHVS, CDR2 FQNEAQ, per germline. CDR3 residues: CASSKDRLSNEKLFF. CDR3 DNA sequence: TGTGCCAGCAGCAAGGACAGACTCTCTAATGAAAAACTGTTTTTT.

The J gene is TRBJ1-1, the V gene TRBV20-1; D uncertain. The germline gives CDR1 DFQATT, CDR2 SNEGSKA (reference sequence). This CDR3 contains 11 residues. The CDR3 DNA follows: TGCAGCCTTGGGAGGGTGACTGAAGCTTTCTTT. Protein sequence: CSLGRVTEAFF.

The chain uses TRBV18 and TRBJ1-2; 8 bases align to TRBD1. Germline V gives CDR1 KGHSH, CDR2 LQKENI. This CDR3 is built from 18 residues. The junction had 17 bases not matched to a gene; V was cut back by 3 bases and J by 5 bases. In DNA, the CDR3 is TGTGCCAGCTCACCGCAGACCGGGACAGGATTGCTTGGGTATGGCTACACCTTC. Translated: CASSPQTGTGLLGYGYTF.